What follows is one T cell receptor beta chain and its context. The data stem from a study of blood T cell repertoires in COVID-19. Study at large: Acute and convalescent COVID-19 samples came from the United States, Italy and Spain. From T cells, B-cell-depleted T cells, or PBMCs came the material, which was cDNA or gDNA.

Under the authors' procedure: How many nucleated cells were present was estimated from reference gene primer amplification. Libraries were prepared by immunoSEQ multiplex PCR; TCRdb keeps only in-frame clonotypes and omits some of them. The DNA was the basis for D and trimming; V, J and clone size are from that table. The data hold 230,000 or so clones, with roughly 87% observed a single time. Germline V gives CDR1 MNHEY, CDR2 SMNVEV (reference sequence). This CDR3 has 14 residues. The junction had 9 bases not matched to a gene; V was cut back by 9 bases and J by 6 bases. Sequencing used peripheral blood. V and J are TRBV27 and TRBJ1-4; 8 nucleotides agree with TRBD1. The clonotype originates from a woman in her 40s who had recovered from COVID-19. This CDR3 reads CASRPDRDDEKLFF. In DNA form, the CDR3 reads TGTGCCAGTCGCCCGGACAGGGATGATGAAAAACTGTTTTTT.